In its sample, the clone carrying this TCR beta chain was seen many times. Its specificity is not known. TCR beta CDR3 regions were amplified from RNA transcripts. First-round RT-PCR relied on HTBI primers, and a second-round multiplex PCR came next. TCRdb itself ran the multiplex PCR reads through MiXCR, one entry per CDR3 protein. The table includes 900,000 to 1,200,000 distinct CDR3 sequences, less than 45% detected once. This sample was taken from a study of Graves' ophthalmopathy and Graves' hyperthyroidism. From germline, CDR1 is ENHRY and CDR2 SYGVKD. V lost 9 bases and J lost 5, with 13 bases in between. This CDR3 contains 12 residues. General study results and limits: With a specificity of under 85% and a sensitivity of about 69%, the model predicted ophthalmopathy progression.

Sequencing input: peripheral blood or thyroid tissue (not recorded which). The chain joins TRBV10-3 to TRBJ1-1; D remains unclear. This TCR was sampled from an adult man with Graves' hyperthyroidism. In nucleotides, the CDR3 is TGTGCCATTGCCGGAGCGTTAACTGAAGCTTTCTTT. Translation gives CAIAGALTEAFF.